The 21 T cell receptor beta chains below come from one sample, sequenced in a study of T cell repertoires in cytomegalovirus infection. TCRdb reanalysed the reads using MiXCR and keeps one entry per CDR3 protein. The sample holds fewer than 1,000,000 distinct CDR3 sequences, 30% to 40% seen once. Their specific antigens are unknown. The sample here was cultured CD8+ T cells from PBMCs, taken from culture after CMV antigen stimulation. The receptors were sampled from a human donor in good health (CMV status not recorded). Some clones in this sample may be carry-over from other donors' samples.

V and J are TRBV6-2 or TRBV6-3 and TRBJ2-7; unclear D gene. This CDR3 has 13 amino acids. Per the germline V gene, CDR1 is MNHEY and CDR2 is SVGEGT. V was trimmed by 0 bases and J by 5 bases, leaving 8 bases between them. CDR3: CASSYSNGNEQYV. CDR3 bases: TGTGCCAGCAGTTACTCGAATGGGAACGAGCAGTACGTC.

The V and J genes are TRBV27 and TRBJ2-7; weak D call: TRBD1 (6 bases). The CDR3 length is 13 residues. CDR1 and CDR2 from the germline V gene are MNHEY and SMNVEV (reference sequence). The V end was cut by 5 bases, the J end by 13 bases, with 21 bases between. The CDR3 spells CASSLGTPSLLYF. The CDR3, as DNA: TGTGCCAGCAGTCTCGGGACACCTTCCCTCCTATACTTC.

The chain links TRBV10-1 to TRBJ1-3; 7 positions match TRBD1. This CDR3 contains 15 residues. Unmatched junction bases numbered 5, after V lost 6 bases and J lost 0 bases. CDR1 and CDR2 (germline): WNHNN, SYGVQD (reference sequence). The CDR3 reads CASRADRSSGNTIYF. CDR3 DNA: TGCGCCAGCAGGGCGGACAGGAGCTCTGGAAACACCATATATTTT.

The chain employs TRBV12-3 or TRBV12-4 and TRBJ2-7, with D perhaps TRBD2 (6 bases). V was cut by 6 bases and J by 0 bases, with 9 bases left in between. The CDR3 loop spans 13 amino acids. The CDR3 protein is CASRLGSSYEQYF. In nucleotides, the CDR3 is TGTGCCAGCAGGCTCGGGAGCTCCTACGAGCAGTACTTC.

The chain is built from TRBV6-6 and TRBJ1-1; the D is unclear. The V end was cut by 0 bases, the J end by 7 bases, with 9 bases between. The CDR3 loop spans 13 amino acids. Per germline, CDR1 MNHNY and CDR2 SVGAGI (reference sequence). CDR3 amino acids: CASSYSERVEAFF. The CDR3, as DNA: TGTGCCAGCAGTTACTCGGAACGGGTTGAAGCTTTCTTT.

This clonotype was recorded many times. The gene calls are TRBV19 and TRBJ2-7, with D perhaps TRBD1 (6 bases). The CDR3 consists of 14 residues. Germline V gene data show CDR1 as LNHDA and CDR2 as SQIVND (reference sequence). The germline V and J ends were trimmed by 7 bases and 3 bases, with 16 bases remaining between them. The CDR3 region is CASTLTGSSYEQYF. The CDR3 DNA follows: TGTGCCAGTACCCTAACAGGGTCGAGCTACGAGCAGTACTTC.

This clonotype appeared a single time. The CDR3 region has the DNA TGTGCCAGCAGCTTAGAGGGACTCGGATATGGCTACACCTTC. Translating it yields CASSLEGLGYGYTF. This chain connects TRBV7-9 to TRBJ1-2; a weak D match, TRBD1 (5 bases). V was shortened by 1 base and J by 5 bases, with 11 bases between the two germline ends. Germline lookup yields CDR1 SEHNR and CDR2 FQNEAQ (reference sequence). The length of the CDR3 is 14 residues.

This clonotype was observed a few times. The CDR3 DNA sequence: TGTGCCAGCAGTTTGGGCGCTCACTACGAGCAGTACTTC. This codes for CASSLGAHYEQYF. The chain employs TRBV27 and TRBJ2-7; D not resolved. Germline V gene data show CDR1 as MNHEY and CDR2 as SMNVEV (reference sequence). The CDR3 is 13 amino acids. V lost 3 bases, J lost 3 bases, and 9 bases lay in between.

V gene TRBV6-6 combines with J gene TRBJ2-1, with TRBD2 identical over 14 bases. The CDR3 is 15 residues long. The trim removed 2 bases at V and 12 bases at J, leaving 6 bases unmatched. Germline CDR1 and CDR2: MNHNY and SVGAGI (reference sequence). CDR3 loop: CASSYPTSGGAGQFF. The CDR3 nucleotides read TGTGCCAGCAGTTACCCGACTAGCGGGGGGGCAGGGCAGTTCTTC.

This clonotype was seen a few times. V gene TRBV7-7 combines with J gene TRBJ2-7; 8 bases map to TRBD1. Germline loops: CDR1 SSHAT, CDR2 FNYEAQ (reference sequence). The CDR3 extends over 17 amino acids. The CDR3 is CASSLASGQGAVYEQYV. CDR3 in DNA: TGTGCTAGCAGCTTAGCTAGTGGGCAGGGGGCAGTCTACGAGCAGTACGTC.

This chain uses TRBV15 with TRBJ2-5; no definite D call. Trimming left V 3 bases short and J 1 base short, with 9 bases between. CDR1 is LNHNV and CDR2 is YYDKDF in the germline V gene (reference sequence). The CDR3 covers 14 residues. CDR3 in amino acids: CATSRGGTQETQYF. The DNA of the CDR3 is TGTGCCACCAGCAGGGGCGGAACCCAAGAGACCCAGTACTTC.

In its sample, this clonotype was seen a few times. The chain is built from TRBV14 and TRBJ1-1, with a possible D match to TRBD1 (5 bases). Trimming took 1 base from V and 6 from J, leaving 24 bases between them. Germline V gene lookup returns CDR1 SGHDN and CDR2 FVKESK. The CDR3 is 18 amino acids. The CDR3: CASSQAWVGVPTQAEAFF. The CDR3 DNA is TGTGCCAGCAGCCAAGCTTGGGTGGGGGTCCCAACCCAGGCTGAAGCTTTCTTT.

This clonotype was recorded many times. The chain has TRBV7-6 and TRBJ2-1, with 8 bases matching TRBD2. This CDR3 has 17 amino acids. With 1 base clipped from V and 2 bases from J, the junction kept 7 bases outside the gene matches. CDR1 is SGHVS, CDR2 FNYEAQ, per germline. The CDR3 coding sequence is TGTGCCAGCAGCTTAGACCTTAGCGGGACAACCTACAATGAGCAGTTCTTC. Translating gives CASSLDLSGTTYNEQFF.

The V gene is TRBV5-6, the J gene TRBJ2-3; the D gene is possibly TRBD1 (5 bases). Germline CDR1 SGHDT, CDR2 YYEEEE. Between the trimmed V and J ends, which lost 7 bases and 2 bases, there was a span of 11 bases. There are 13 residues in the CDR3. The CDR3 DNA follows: TGTGCCAGCCAAGGGGCCCCCACAGATACGCAGTATTTT. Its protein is CASQGAPTDTQYF.

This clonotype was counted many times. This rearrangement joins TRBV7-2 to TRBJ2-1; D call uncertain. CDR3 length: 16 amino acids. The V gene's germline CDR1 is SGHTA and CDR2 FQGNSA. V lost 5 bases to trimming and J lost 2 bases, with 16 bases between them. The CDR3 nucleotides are TGTGCCAGCAGCCTTCGTTACGACTTACCCTACAATGAGCAGTTCTTC. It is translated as CASSLRYDLPYNEQFF.

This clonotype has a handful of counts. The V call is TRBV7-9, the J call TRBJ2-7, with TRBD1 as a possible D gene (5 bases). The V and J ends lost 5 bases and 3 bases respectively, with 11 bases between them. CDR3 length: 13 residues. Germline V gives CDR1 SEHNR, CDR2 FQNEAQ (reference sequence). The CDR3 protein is CASSRQNDYEQYF. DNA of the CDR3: TGTGCCAGCAGCCGACAGAACGACTACGAGCAGTACTTC.

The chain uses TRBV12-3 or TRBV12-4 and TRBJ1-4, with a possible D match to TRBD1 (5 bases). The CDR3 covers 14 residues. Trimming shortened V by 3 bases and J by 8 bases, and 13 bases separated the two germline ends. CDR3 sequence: CASSLFLGEEKLFF. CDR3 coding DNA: TGTGCCAGCAGTTTGTTTTTAGGGGAGGAAAAACTGTTTTTT.

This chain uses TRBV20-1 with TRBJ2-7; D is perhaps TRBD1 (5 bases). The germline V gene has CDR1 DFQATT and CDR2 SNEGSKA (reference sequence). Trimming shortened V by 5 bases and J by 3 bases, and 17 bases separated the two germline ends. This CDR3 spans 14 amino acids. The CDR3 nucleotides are TGCAGTGCTGTGGGGCTTGAGTCATTCTACGAGCAGTACTTC. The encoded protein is CSAVGLESFYEQYF.

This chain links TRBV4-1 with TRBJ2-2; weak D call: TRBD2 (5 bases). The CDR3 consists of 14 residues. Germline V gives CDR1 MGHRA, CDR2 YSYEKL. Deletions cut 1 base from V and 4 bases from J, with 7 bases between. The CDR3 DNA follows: TGCGCCAGCAGCCAAGGAGGGAGCACCGGGGAGCTGTTTTTT. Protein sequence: CASSQGGSTGELFF.

CDR3 sequence (DNA): TGCAGCGTTGAAGATCTGGAGGGCCTGAGCACAGATACGCAGTATTTT. Its protein product is CSVEDLEGLSTDTQYF. The chain has TRBV29-1 and TRBJ2-3, with D possibly TRBD2 on 6 matching bases. V was pared by 0 bases and J by 0 bases, with 13 bases between. CDR1 and CDR2 from the germline V gene are SQVTM and ANQGSEA. CDR3 length: 16 residues.

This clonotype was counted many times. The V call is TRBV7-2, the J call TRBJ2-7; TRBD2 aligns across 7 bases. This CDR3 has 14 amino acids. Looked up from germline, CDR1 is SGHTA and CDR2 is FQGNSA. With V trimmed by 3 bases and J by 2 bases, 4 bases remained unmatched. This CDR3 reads CASSFAAGAYEQYF. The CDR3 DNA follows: TGTGCCAGCAGCTTCGCCGCGGGGGCCTACGAGCAGTACTTC.